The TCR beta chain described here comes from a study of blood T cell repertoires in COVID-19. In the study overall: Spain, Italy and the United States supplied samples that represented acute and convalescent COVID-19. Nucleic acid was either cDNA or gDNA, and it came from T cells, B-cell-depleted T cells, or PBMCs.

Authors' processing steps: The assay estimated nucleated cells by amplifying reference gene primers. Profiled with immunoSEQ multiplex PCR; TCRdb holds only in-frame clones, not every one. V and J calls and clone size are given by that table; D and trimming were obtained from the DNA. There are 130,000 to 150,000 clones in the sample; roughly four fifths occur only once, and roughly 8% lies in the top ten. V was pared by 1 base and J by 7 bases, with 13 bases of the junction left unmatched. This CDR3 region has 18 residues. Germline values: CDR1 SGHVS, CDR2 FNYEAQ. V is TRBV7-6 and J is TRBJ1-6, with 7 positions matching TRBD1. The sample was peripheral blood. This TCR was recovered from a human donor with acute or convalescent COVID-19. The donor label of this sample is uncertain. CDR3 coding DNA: TGTGCCAGCAGCTTAGTGAGTGGGGCAGGGGGTCCAAATTCACCCCTCCACTTT. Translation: CASSLVSGAGGPNSPLHF. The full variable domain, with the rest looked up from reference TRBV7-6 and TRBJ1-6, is GAGVSQSPRYKVTKRGQDVALRCDPISGHVSLYWYRQALGQGPEFLTYFNYEAQQDKSGLPNDRFSAERPEGSISTLTIQRTEQRDSAMYRCASSLVSGAGGPNSPLHFGNGTRLTVT.